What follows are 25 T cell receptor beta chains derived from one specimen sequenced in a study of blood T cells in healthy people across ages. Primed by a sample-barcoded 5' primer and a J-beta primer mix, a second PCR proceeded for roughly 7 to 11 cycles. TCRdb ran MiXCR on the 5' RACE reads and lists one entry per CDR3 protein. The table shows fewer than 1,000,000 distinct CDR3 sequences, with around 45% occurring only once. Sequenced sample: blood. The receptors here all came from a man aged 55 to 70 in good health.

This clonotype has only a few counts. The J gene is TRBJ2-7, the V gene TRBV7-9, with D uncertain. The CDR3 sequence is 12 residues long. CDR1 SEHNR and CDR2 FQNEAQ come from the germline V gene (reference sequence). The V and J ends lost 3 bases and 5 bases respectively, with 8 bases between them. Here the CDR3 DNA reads TGTGCCAGCAGCTTGGAGCGCGACGAGCAGTACTTC. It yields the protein CASSLERDEQYF.

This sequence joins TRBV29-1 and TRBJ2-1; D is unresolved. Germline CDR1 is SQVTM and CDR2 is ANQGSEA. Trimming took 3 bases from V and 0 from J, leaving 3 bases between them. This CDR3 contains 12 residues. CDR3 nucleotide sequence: TGCAGCGTTGAGAACTCCTACAATGAGCAGTTCTTC. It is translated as CSVENSYNEQFF.

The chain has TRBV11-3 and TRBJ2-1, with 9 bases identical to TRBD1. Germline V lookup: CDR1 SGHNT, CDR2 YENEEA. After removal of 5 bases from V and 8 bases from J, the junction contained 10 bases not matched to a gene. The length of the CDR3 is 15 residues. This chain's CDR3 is CASSENRGLVDEQFF. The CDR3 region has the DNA TGTGCCAGCAGCGAAAACAGGGGGCTTGTCGATGAGCAGTTCTTC.

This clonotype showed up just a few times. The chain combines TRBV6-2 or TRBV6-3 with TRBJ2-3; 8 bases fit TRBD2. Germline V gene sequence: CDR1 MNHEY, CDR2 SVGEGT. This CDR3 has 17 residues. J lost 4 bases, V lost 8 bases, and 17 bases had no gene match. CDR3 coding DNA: TGTGCCAGCCGCGACCCGGGGCGGGGGGTTATAGCAGATACGCAGTATTTT. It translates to CASRDPGRGVIADTQYF.

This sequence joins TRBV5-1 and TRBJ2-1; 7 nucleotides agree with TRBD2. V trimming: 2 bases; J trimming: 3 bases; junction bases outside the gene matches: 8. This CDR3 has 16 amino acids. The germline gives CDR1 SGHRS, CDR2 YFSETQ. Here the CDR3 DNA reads TGCGCCAGCAGCTTTCGTCCGGCGGGGGACTACAATGAGCAGTTCTTC. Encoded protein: CASSFRPAGDYNEQFF.

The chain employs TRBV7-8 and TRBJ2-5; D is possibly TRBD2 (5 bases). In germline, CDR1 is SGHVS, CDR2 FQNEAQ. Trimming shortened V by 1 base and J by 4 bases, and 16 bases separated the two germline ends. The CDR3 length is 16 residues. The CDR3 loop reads CASSLVTRLAGETQYF. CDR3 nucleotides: TGTGCCAGCAGCTTAGTGACCCGGCTAGCAGGAGAGACCCAGTACTTC.

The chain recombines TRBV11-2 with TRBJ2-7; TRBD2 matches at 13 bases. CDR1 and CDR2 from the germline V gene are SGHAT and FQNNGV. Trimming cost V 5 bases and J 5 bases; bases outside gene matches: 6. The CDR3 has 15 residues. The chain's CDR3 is CASSTGLAGRNEQYF. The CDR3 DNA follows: TGTGCCAGCAGCACGGGACTAGCGGGGAGAAACGAGCAGTACTTC.

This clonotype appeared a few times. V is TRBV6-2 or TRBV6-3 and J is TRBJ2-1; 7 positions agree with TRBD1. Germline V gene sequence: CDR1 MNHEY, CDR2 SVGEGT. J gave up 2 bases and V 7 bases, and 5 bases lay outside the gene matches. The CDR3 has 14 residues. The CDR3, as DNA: TGTGCCAGCAATCGACAGGGTACCTACAATGAGCAGTTCTTC. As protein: CASNRQGTYNEQFF.

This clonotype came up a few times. CDR3: CSARDHDPKNIQYF. The CDR3 nucleotides read TGCAGTGCTAGAGATCACGACCCCAAAAACATTCAGTACTTC. The chain has TRBV20-1 and TRBJ2-4; D gene ambiguous. This CDR3 contains 14 residues. CDR1 and CDR2 (germline): DFQATT, SNEGSKA (reference sequence). V gave up 0 bases and J gave up 2 bases, with 8 bases separating them.

The CDR3 region has the DNA TGCAGTGCCATCGTACAAGGGGTTAGGCTTTCCTACAATGAGCAGTACTTC. This translates into CSAIVQGVRLSYNEQYF. The chain links TRBV20-1 to TRBJ2-1; maybe TRBD1 (5 bases). The J call may be incorrect, as the DNA end agrees better with TRBJ2-7. The CDR3 is 17 amino acids. Germline assignment: CDR1 DFQATT and CDR2 SNEGSKA (reference sequence).

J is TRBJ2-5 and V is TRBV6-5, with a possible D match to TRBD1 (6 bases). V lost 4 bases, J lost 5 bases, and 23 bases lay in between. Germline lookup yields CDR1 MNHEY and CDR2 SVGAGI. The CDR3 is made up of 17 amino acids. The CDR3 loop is CASSSLKLLDSAETQYF. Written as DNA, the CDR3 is TGTGCCAGCAGTTCCCTCAAACTCCTGGACAGTGCGGAGACCCAGTACTTC.

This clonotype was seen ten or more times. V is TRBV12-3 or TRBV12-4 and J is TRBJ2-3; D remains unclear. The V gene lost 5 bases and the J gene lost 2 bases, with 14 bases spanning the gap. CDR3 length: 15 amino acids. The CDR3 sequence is CASSLTRTDTDTQYF. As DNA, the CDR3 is TGTGCCAGCAGTCTGACAAGGACGGACACAGATACGCAGTATTTT.

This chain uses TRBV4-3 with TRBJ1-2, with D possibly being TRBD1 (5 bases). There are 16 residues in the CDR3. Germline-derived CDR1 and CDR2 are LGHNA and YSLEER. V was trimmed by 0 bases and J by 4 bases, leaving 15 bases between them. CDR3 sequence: CASSQDPRGSVYGYTF. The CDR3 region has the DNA TGCGCCAGCAGCCAAGATCCCCGGGGCTCCGTCTATGGCTACACCTTC.

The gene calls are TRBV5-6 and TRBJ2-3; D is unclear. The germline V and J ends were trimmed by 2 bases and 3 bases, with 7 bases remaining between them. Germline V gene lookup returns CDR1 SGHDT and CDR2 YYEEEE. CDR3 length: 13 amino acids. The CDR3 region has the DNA TGTGCCAGCAGCTTCCAGACTACAGATACGCAGTATTTT. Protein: CASSFQTTDTQYF.

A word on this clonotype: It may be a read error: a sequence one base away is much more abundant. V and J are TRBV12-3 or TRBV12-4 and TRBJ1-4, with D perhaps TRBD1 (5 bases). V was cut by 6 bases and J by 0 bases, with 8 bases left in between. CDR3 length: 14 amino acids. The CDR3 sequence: CASSKQATNEKLFF. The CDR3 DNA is TGTGCCAGCAGCAAACAGGCAACTAATGAAAAACTGTTTTTT.

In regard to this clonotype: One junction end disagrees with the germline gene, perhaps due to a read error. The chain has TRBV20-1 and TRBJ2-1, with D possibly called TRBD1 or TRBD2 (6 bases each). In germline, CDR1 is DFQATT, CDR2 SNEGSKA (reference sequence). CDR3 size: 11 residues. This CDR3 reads CSAITGTPQFF. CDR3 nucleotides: TGTAGTGCTATAACAGGGACTCCTCAGTTCTTC.

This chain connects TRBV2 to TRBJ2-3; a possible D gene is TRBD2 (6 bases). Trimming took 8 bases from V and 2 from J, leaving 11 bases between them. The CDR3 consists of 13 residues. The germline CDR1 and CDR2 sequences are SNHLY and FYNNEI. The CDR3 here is CASWRGSTDTQYF. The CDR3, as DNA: TGTGCCAGCTGGCGGGGCTCCACAGATACGCAGTATTTT. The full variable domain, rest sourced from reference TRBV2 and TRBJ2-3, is EPEVTQTPSHQVTQMGQEVILRCVPISNHLYFYWYRQILGQKVEFLVSFYNNEISEKSEIFDDQFSVERPDGSNFTLKIRSTKLEDSAMYFCASWRGSTDTQYFGPGTRLTVL.

The CDR3 DNA reads as TGCAGTGCCCGAGGACAGGTCGGGAAGTATGGCTACACCTTC. Translation gives CSARGQVGKYGYTF. The chain links TRBV20-1 to TRBJ1-2, with 7 bases matching TRBD1. Unmatched junction bases numbered 12, after V lost 6 bases and J lost 5 bases. There are 14 residues in the CDR3. Germline values: CDR1 DFQATT, CDR2 SNEGSKA (reference sequence).

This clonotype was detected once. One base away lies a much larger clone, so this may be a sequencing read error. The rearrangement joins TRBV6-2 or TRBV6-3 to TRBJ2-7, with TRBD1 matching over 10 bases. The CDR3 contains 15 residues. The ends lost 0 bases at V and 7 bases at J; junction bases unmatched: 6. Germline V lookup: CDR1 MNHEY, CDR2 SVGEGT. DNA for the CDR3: TGTGCCAGCAGTTACTCGGGACAGGGGTCGCAGGAGCAGTACTTC. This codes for CASSYSGQGSQEQYF.

The chain's CDR3 is CASSQEGRGGWIEQFF. The CDR3 DNA is TGTGCCAGCAGCCAAGAGGGTCGGGGGGGCTGGATTGAGCAGTTCTTC. J is TRBJ2-1 and V is TRBV3-1; 8 nucleotides match TRBD2. Germline CDR1 reads LGHDT; CDR2 reads YNNKEL (reference sequence). V gave up 0 bases and J gave up 9 bases; unmatched junction bases: 10. This CDR3 has 16 amino acids.

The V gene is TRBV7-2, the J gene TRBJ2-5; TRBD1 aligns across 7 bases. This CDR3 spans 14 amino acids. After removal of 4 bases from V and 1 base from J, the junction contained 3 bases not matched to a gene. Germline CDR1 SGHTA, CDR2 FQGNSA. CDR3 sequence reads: CASSYRQGQETQYF. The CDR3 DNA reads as TGTGCCAGCAGCTATCGACAGGGCCAAGAGACCCAGTACTTC. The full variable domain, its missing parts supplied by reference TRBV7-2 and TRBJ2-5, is GAGVSQSPSNKVTEKGKDVELRCDPISGHTALYWYRQSLGQGLEFLIYFQGNSAPDKSGLPSDRFSAERTGGSVSTLTIQRTQQEDSAVYLCASSYRQGQETQYFGPGTRLLVL.

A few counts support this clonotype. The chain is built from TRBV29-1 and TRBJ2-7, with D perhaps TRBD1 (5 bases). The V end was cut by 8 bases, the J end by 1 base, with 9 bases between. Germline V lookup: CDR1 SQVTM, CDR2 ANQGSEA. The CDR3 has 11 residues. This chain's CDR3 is CSTQESYEQYF. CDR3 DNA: TGCAGCACACAGGAATCCTACGAGCAGTACTTC.

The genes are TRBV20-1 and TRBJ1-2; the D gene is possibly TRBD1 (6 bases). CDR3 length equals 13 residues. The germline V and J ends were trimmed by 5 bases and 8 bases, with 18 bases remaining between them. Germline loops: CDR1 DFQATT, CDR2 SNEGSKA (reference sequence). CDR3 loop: CSAQGWGGGGYTF. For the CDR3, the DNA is TGCAGTGCTCAAGGATGGGGGGGCGGCGGCTACACCTTC.

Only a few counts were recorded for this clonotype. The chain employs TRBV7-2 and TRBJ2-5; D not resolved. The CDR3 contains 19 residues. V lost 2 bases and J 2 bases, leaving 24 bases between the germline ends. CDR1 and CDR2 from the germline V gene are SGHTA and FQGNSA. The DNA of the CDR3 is TGTGCCAGCAGCTTAAGGCCCACTTTGGTTCAGAACCGTCAAGAGACCCAGTACTTC. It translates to CASSLRPTLVQNRQETQYF.

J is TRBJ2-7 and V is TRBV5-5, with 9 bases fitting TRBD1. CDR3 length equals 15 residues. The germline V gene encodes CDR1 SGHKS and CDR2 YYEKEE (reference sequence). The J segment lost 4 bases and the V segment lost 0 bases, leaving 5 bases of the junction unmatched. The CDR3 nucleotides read TGTGCCAGCAGCTTGGCGGGACAGGGTGGATACGAGCAGTACTTC. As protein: CASSLAGQGGYEQYF.